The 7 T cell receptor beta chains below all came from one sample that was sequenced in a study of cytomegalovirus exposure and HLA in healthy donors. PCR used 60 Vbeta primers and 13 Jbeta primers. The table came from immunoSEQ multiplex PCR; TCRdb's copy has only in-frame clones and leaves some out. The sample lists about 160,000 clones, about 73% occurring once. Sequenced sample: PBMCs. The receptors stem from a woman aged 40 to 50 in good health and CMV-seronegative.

The CDR3 DNA is TGTGCCAGCAGCTTATACCTAAGCGGGTCTGGAAACACCATATATTTT. It encodes CASSLYLSGSGNTIYF. The rearrangement uses TRBV7-8 and TRBJ1-3; D gene unclear. Trimming took 2 bases from V and 1 from J, leaving 12 bases between them. Germline V gene lookup returns CDR1 SGHVS and CDR2 FQNEAQ. This CDR3 contains 16 residues.

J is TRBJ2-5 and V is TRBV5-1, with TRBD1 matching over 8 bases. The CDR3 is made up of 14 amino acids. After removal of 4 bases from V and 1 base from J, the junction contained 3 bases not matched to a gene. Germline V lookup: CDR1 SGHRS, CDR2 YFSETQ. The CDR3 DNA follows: TGCGCCAGCAGCCAACAGGGGGTCCAAGAGACCCAGTACTTC. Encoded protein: CASSQQGVQETQYF.

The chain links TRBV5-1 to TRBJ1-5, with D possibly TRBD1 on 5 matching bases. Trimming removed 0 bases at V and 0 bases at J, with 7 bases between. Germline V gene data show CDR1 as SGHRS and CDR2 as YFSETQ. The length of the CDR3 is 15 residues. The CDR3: CASSLVGDSNQPQHF. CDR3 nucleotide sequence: TGCGCCAGCAGCTTGGTAGGGGATAGCAATCAGCCCCAGCATTTT.

The CDR3 DNA sequence: TGCGCCAGCAGCCTGCCGACAGGGGCAAGTCCGGCCCAAGAGACCCAGTACTTC. Translation: CASSLPTGASPAQETQYF. The chain recombines TRBV5-1 with TRBJ2-5; TRBD1 aligns across 8 bases. The CDR3 is 18 residues long. CDR1 is SGHRS, CDR2 YFSETQ, per germline. Trimming removed 4 bases from V and 1 base from J; junction bases left unmatched: 15.

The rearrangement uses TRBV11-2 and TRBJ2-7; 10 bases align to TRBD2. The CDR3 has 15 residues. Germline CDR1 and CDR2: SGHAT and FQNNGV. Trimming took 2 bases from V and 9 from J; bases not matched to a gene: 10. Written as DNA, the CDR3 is TGTGCCAGCAGCTTATCAGCGGGGGGGCGGGACGTGCAGTACTTC. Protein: CASSLSAGGRDVQYF.

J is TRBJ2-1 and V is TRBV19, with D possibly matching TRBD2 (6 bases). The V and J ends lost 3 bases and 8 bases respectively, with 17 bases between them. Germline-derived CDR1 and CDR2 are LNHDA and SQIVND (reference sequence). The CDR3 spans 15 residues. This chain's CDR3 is CASSMTWEVSDEQFF. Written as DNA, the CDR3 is TGTGCCAGTAGTATGACGTGGGAGGTTTCCGATGAGCAGTTCTTC. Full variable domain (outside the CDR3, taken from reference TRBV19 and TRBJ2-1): DGGITQSPKYLFRKEGQNVTLSCEQNLNHDAMYWYRQDPGQGLRLIYYSQIVNDFQKGDIAEGYSVSREKKESFPLTVTSAQKNPTAFYLCASSMTWEVSDEQFFGPGTRLTVL.

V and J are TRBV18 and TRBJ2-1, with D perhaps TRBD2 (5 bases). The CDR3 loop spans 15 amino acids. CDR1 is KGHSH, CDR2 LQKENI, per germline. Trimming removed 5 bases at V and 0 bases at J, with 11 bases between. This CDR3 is CASSAVGSSYNEQFF. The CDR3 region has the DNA TGTGCCAGCTCAGCCGTTGGGAGCTCCTACAATGAGCAGTTCTTC.